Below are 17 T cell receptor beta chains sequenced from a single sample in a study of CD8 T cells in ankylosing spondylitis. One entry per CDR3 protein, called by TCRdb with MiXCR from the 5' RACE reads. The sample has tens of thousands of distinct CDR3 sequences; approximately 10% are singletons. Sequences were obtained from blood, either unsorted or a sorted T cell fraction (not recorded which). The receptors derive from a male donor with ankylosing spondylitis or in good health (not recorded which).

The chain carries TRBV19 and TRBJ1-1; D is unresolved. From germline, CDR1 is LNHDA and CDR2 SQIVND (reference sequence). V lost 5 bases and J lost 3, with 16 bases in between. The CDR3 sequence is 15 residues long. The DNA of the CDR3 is TGTGCCAGTAGTGTAGTCGCGGACCATGACACTGAAGCTTTCTTT. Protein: CASSVVADHDTEAFF.

The CDR3 protein is CATSTGKSNNEQFF. In DNA, the CDR3 is TGCGCCACCTCCACAGGGAAGTCTAACAATGAGCAGTTCTTC. The chain couples TRBV5-1 to TRBJ2-1, with D possibly being TRBD1 (6 bases). The germline gives CDR1 SGHRS, CDR2 YFSETQ. The CDR3 is 14 amino acids. The germline V and J ends were trimmed by 9 bases and 5 bases, with 18 bases remaining between them.

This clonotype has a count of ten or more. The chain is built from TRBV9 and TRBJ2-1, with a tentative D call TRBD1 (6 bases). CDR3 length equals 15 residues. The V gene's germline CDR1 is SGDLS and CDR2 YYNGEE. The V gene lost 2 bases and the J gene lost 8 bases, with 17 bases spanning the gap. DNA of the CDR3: TGTGCCAGCAGCGTGACCCTCGTAGGGGGAGATGAGCAGTTCTTC. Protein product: CASSVTLVGGDEQFF.

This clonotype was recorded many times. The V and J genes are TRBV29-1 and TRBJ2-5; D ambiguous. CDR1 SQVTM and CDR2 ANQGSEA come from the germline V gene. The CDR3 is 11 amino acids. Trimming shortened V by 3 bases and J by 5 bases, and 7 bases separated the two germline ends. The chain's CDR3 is CSVEFRETQYF. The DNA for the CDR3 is TGCAGCGTTGAGTTCCGGGAGACCCAGTACTTC.

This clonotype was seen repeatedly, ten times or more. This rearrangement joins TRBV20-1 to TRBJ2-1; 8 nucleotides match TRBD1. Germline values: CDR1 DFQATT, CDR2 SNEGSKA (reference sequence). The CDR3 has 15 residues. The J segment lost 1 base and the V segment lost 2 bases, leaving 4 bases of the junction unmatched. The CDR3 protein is CSARWQGASYNEQFF. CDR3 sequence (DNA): TGCAGTGCTAGATGGCAGGGGGCGTCCTACAATGAGCAGTTCTTC.

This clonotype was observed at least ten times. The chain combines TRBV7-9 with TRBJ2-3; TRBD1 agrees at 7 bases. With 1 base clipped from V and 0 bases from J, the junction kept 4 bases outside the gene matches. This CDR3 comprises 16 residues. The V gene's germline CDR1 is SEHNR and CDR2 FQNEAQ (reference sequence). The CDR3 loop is CASSLVDRTSTDTQYF. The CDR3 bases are TGTGCCAGCAGCTTAGTGGACAGGACTAGCACAGATACGCAGTATTTT.

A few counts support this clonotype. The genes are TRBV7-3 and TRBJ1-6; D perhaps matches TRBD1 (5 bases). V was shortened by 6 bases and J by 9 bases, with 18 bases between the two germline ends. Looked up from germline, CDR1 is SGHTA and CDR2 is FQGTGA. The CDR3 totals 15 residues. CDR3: CASSYESRRGSPLHF. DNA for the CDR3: TGTGCCAGCAGTTATGAAAGCCGGAGGGGTTCACCCCTCCACTTT.

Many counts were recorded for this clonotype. CDR3 protein: CASSNDGEQFF. As DNA, the CDR3 is TGTGCCAGCAGTAACGACGGTGAGCAGTTCTTC. The chain links TRBV2 to TRBJ2-1; D ambiguous. The CDR3 spans 11 residues. CDR1 is SNHLY, CDR2 FYNNEI, per germline. With 5 bases removed from V and 9 bases from J, the gap between germline ends came to 8 bases.

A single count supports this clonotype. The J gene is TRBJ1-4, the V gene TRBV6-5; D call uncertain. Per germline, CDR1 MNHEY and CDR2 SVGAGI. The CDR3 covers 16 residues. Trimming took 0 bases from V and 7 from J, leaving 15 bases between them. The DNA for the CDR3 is TGTGCCAGCAGTTACTCGAGTCGGGTAGGAGCTGAAAAACTGTTTTTT. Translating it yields CASSYSSRVGAEKLFF.

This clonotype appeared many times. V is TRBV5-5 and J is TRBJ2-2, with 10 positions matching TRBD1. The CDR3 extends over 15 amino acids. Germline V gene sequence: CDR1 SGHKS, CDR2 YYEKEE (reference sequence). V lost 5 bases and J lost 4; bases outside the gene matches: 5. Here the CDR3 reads CASRSGTGATGELFF. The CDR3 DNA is TGTGCCAGCAGGTCCGGGACAGGGGCCACCGGGGAGCTGTTTTTT.

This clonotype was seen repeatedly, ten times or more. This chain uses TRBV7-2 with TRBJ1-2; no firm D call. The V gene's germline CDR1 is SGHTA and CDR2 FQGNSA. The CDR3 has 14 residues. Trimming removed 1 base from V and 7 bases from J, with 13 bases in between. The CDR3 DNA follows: TGTGCCAGCAGCTTAGGTGGTTCAGGAACTGGCTACACCTTC. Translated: CASSLGGSGTGYTF.

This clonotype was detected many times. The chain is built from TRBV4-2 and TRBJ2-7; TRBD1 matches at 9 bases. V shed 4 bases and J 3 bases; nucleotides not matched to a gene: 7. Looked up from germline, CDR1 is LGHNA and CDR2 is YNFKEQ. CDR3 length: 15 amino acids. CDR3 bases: TGTGCCAGCAGCCCTTTACCGGGACAGGGCTACGAGCAGTACTTC. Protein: CASSPLPGQGYEQYF.

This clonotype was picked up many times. In DNA, the CDR3 is TGTGCCAGCAGCCCCAGGAGAGCGGGAGGTGGGAATGAGCAGTTCTTC. Protein: CASSPRRAGGGNEQFF. The V gene is TRBV5-6, the J gene TRBJ2-1; 9 bases line up with TRBD2. The ends lost 4 bases at V and 7 bases at J; junction bases unmatched: 12. The CDR3 is made up of 16 amino acids. CDR1 SGHDT and CDR2 YYEEEE come from the germline V gene.

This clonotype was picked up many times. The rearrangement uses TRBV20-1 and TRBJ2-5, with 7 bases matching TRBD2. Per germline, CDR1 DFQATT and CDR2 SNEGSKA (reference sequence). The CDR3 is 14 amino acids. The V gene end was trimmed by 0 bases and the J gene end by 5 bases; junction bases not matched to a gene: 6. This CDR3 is CSARDRLGGETQYF. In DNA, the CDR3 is TGCAGTGCTAGAGATAGGTTGGGGGGGGAGACCCAGTACTTC.

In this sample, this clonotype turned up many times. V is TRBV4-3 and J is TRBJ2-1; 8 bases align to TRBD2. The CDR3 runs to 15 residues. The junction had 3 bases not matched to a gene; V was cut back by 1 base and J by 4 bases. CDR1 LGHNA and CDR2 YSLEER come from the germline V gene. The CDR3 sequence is CASSQGREGYNEQFF. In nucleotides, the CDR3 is TGCGCCAGCAGCCAAGGACGGGAGGGTTACAATGAGCAGTTCTTC.

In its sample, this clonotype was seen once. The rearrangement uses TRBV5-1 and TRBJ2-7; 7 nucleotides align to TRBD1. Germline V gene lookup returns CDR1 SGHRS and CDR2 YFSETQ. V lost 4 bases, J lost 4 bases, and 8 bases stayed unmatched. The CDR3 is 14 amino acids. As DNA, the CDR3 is TGCGCCAGCAGCGCCACGGGCAGGGGGTACGAGCAGTACTTC. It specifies CASSATGRGYEQYF.

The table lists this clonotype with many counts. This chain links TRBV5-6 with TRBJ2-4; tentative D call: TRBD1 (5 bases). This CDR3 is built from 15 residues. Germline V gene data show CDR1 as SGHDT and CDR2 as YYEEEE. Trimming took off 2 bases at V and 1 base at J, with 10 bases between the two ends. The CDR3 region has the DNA TGTGCCAGCAGCTTTTTGGGGCTTGCCAAAAACATTCAGTACTTC. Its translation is CASSFLGLAKNIQYF. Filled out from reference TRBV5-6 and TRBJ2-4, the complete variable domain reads DAGVTQSPTHLIKTRGQQVTLRCSPKSGHDTVSWYQQALGQGPQFIFQYYEEEERQRGNFPDRFSGHQFPNYSSELNVNALLLGDSALYLCASSFLGLAKNIQYFGAGTRLSVL.